This T cell receptor beta chain stems from a study of blood T cell repertoires in COVID-19. Authors' methods: Cell counts per sample came from amplifying reference gene primers. Assay: immunoSEQ multiplex PCR; the TCRdb copy retains only in-frame clones and omits some. The DNA gave D and trimming, while V, J and clone size come from that table. This table holds some 330,000 clones, 70% to 90% found once. Germline V gene data show CDR1 as GTSNPN and CDR2 as SVGIG (reference sequence). The CDR3 spans 13 residues. Trimming took 2 bases from V and 2 from J, leaving 8 bases between them. V usage is TRBV30 and J usage is TRBJ2-3; D remains unclear. The source of this sequence is a woman in her fifties or sixties with active or convalescent COVID-19. Sequenced input: peripheral blood. CDR3 sequence reads: CAWSSHSTDTQYF. CDR3 in DNA: TGTGCCTGGAGTTCCCACTCCACAGATACGCAGTATTTT.